The 29 T cell receptor beta chains below come from one sample, sequenced in a study of blood T cell repertoires in COVID-19. The protocol was immunoSEQ multiplex PCR, while the TCRdb copy is restricted to in-frame clones and leaves out a portion. The data hold some 290,000 clones, with under 90% observed a single time. The material sequenced was PBMCs or T cells enriched from blood (not recorded which). The receptors come from a woman aged 25 to 39 who had recovered from COVID-19.

The chain employs TRBV15 and TRBJ2-1; 10 bases agree with TRBD2. Trimming removed 8 bases from V and 0 bases from J; junction bases left unmatched: 7. Germline V gene data show CDR1 as LNHNV and CDR2 as YYDKDF (reference sequence). This CDR3 has 16 amino acids. This CDR3 is CATQSLAGDSYNEQFF. CDR3 in DNA: TGTGCCACCCAGAGTCTAGCGGGGGACTCCTACAATGAGCAGTTCTTC.

V usage is TRBV3-1 (or the pseudogene TRBV3-2) and J usage is TRBJ2-1; D may be TRBD2 (5 bases). This CDR3 region has 16 residues. V lost 4 bases and J lost 5, with 18 bases in between. Per the germline V gene, CDR1 is LGHDT and CDR2 is YNNKEL (reference sequence). In DNA form, the CDR3 reads TGTGCCAGCAGCCGAAATCTAGCTCCCGTTGACAATGAGCAGTTCTTC. This codes for CASSRNLAPVDNEQFF.

This clone showed up just once. This rearrangement joins TRBV7-9 to TRBJ2-1; TRBD1 matches 8 bases. Germline CDR1 reads SEHNR; CDR2 reads FQNEAQ (reference sequence). This CDR3 contains 15 residues. The junction had 2 bases not matched to a gene; V was cut back by 4 bases and J by 0 bases. DNA for the CDR3: TGTGCCAGCAGCTCTGGGACAGGCTCCTACAATGAGCAGTTCTTC. This sequence encodes CASSSGTGSYNEQFF.

This clone was detected once. The chain is built from TRBV29-1 and TRBJ2-7; 10 bases agree with TRBD1. J was trimmed by 3 bases and V by 4 bases; bases with no gene match: 6. CDR3 length: 14 residues. Germline V CDR1 and CDR2: SQVTM, ANQGSEA. In DNA, the CDR3 is TGCAGCGTTGCTTGGGACAGGGGATACTACGAGCAGTACTTC. Protein: CSVAWDRGYYEQYF.

The J gene is TRBJ1-5, the V gene TRBV6-4; tentative D call: TRBD1 (6 bases). CDR3 length equals 15 residues. Trimming took 2 bases from V and 0 from J, leaving 8 bases between them. Germline-derived CDR1 and CDR2 are MRHNA and SNTAGT. CDR3 protein: CASSDGGYSNQPQHF. The CDR3 DNA reads TGTGCCAGCAGTGACGGGGGCTATAGCAATCAGCCCCAGCATTTT.

The chain links TRBV28 to TRBJ2-3; D may be TRBD2 (6 bases). The CDR3 has 13 amino acids. The germline V gene has CDR1 MDHEN and CDR2 SYDVKM. Trimming took 3 bases from V and 6 from J, leaving 10 bases between them. Here the CDR3 DNA reads TGTGCCAGCAGTTTTGGGGGGATGGATACGCAGTATTTT. It specifies CASSFGGMDTQYF.

This chain uses TRBV4-2 with TRBJ1-1; 7 bases are shared with TRBD1. Trimming took 3 bases from V and 11 from J; bases not matched to a gene: 12. The CDR3 covers 14 residues. CDR1 and CDR2 (germline): LGHNA, YNFKEQ. CDR3 in amino acids: CASSQLRGPDGAFF. The CDR3 nucleotides read TGTGCCAGCAGCCAGCTTAGGGGGCCCGACGGGGCTTTCTTT.

The rearrangement uses TRBV2 and TRBJ2-3; tentative D call: TRBD2 (6 bases). The CDR3 sequence is 15 residues long. Trimming left V 2 bases short and J 0 bases short, with 9 bases between. CDR1 and CDR2 (germline): SNHLY, FYNNEI. The CDR3 nucleotides are TGTGCCAGCAGTGAAACCGGGACTAGCACAGATACGCAGTATTTT. Its protein is CASSETGTSTDTQYF. Together with reference TRBV2 and TRBJ2-3, the CDR3 gives the full variable domain: EPEVTQTPSHQVTQMGQEVILRCVPISNHLYFYWYRQILGQKVEFLVSFYNNEISEKSEIFDDQFSVERPDGSNFTLKIRSTKLEDSAMYFCASSETGTSTDTQYFGPGTRLTVL.

CDR3 residues: CASSRGQGRATEAFF. CDR3 sequence (DNA): TGTGCCAGCAGTCGAGGACAGGGAAGGGCCACTGAAGCTTTCTTT. The V call is TRBV28, the J call TRBJ1-1; 8 positions match TRBD1. Trimming took 5 bases from V and 4 from J; bases not matched to a gene: 9. Germline lookup yields CDR1 MDHEN and CDR2 SYDVKM. CDR3 length equals 15 residues.

The V and J genes are TRBV11-2 and TRBJ2-2; 10 nucleotides agree with TRBD2. The CDR3 has 16 amino acids. Unmatched junction bases numbered 9, after V lost 5 bases and J lost 6 bases. The germline gives CDR1 SGHAT, CDR2 FQNNGV. The CDR3 spells CASSQTSGVFSGELFF. The CDR3, as DNA: TGTGCCAGCAGCCAAACTAGCGGGGTTTTTTCCGGGGAGCTGTTTTTT.

The V gene is TRBV11-2, the J gene TRBJ1-4; D unresolved. The germline V gene encodes CDR1 SGHAT and CDR2 FQNNGV. The CDR3 runs to 11 residues. V gave up 4 bases and J gave up 11 bases, with 8 bases separating them. In DNA, the CDR3 is TGTGCCAGCAGCTCTGGAGGGAAACTGTTTTTT. Amino acid sequence: CASSSGGKLFF.

This chain uses TRBV4-1 with TRBJ2-5; tentative D call: TRBD1 (6 bases). Germline CDR1 reads MGHRA; CDR2 reads YSYEKL. The V and J ends lost 2 bases and 7 bases respectively, with 11 bases between them. The CDR3 contains 13 residues. CDR3 coding DNA: TGCGCCAGCAGCCAAAGAAAAGGGGGGACCCAGTACTTC. Residues: CASSQRKGGTQYF.

This clone was recorded once. This chain joins TRBV27 and TRBJ2-1, with 7 bases aligning to TRBD1. The germline CDR1 and CDR2 sequences are MNHEY and SMNVEV (reference sequence). The CDR3 is made up of 18 amino acids. The J segment lost 1 base and the V segment lost 11 bases, leaving 20 bases of the junction unmatched. In nucleotides, the CDR3 is TGTGCCCCTCAGGGTCACAGGGGAGACTCCGGATCCTACAATGAGCAGTTCTTC. Protein: CAPQGHRGDSGSYNEQFF.

The sample holds a few counts of this clone. This chain links TRBV21-1 with TRBJ2-7; the table's D call, TRBD1, has no DNA check behind it. TRBV21-1 is flagged as a pseudogene. CDR3 size: 21 residues. Here the CDR3 reads CASSIGTPGQGTSLLVCEQYF. The CDR3 bases are TGTGCCAGCAGCATTGGCACACCGGGACAGGGGACGTCGTTGTTGGTCTGCGAGCAGTACTTC.

The chain carries TRBV7-3 and TRBJ2-6, with TRBD1 matching over 9 bases. V gave up 3 bases and J gave up 2 bases; unmatched junction bases: 5. The germline V gene encodes CDR1 SGHTA and CDR2 FQGTGA. CDR3 length: 17 amino acids. The CDR3 region has the DNA TGTGCCAGCAGCTTGGGGACAGGGTTGACTGGGGCCAACGTCCTGACTTTC. Translating it yields CASSLGTGLTGANVLTF.

The genes are TRBV7-3 and TRBJ2-3; 8 nucleotides match TRBD2. From germline, CDR1 is SGHTA and CDR2 FQGTGA. The V gene end was trimmed by 3 bases and the J gene end by 6 bases; junction bases not matched to a gene: 17. CDR3 size: 18 residues. DNA for the CDR3: TGTGCCAGCAGCTTGGAGCGGGTAGGGACTAGGGGTCCGGATACGCAGTATTTT. It codes for CASSLERVGTRGPDTQYF.

This chain uses TRBV6-5 with TRBJ2-7; 12 bases are a match to TRBD2. V shed 6 bases and J 0 bases; nucleotides not matched to a gene: 3. This CDR3 is 15 amino acids long. Germline assignment: CDR1 MNHEY and CDR2 SVGAGI. The CDR3 region is CASRMTSGGSYEQYF. The CDR3 DNA is TGTGCCAGCAGAATGACTAGCGGGGGCTCCTACGAGCAGTACTTC.

The rearrangement links TRBV19 to TRBJ1-1; D may be TRBD1 (6 bases). Germline V gene sequence: CDR1 LNHDA, CDR2 SQIVND (reference sequence). CDR3 length: 17 amino acids. Deletions cut 7 bases from V and 4 bases from J, with 25 bases between. The CDR3 protein is CASIRSGQGRSGTEAFF. The CDR3 DNA sequence: TGTGCCAGTATCCGCTCAGGCCAGGGGAGATCGGGCACTGAAGCTTTCTTT. Together with reference TRBV19 and TRBJ1-1, the CDR3 gives the full variable domain: DGGITQSPKYLFRKEGQNVTLSCEQNLNHDAMYWYRQDPGQGLRLIYYSQIVNDFQKGDIAEGYSVSREKKESFPLTVTSAQKNPTAFYLCASIRSGQGRSGTEAFFGQGTRLTVV.

The chain links TRBV30 to TRBJ1-1; D may be TRBD1 (6 bases). The CDR3 spans 16 residues. Germline assignment: CDR1 GTSNPN and CDR2 SVGIG (reference sequence). Trimming removed 8 bases at V and 1 base at J, with 23 bases between. CDR3 in amino acids: CAHRRGTRSRNTEAFF. The CDR3 coding sequence is TGTGCCCATAGAAGAGGGACACGCTCCCGGAACACTGAAGCTTTCTTT.

The chain employs TRBV4-3 and TRBJ2-3, with TRBD2 matching over 8 bases. The CDR3 has 19 amino acids. Germline trimming cut 4 bases from V and 2 bases from J; bases unmatched to any gene: 17. Germline loops: CDR1 LGHNA, CDR2 YSLEER. The chain's CDR3 is CASSLTSGSFRGHTDTQYF. The CDR3 nucleotides are TGCGCCAGCAGCCTAACTAGCGGATCCTTTAGGGGTCACACAGATACGCAGTATTTT.

V is TRBV7-2 and J is TRBJ2-3; D is unresolved. Trimming left V 3 bases short and J 4 bases short, with 17 bases between. The CDR3 runs 16 residues. CDR1 and CDR2 from the germline V gene are SGHTA and FQGNSA. Here the CDR3 reads CASSFTGYQFADTQYF. For the CDR3, the DNA is TGTGCCAGCAGCTTTACCGGGTATCAGTTTGCAGATACGCAGTATTTT.

The chain is built from TRBV7-2 and TRBJ1-4; tentatively, D is TRBD1 (6 bases). CDR1 SGHTA and CDR2 FQGNSA come from the germline V gene. The CDR3 has 13 amino acids. V lost 5 bases to trimming and J lost 11 bases, with 15 bases between them. The CDR3 reads CASSSQGWEKLFF. Here the CDR3 DNA reads TGTGCCAGCAGCAGCCAGGGGTGGGAGAAACTGTTTTTT. The full variable domain, its missing parts supplied by reference TRBV7-2 and TRBJ1-4, is GAGVSQSPSNKVTEKGKDVELRCDPISGHTALYWYRQSLGQGLEFLIYFQGNSAPDKSGLPSDRFSAERTGGSVSTLTIQRTQQEDSAVYLCASSSQGWEKLFFGSGTQLSVL.

The chain uses TRBV4-3 and TRBJ2-1, with 8 positions matching TRBD2. Looked up from germline, CDR1 is LGHNA and CDR2 is YSLEER. Trimming took 4 bases from V and 3 from J; bases not matched to a gene: 11. CDR3 size: 17 residues. The CDR3 nucleotides are TGCGCCAGCAGCCGACGTTTGAGACTAGCGTACTACAATGAGCAGTTCTTC. It encodes CASSRRLRLAYYNEQFF.

This sequence joins TRBV5-1 and TRBJ2-6, with 7 bases lining up with TRBD1. With 8 bases clipped from V and 2 bases from J, the junction kept 4 bases outside the gene matches. Germline V gene lookup returns CDR1 SGHRS and CDR2 YFSETQ. The CDR3 is 14 residues long. The CDR3: CASQGQAGANVLTF. The CDR3 coding sequence is TGCGCCAGTCAAGGACAGGCTGGGGCCAACGTCCTGACTTTC.

This clone was detected once. The chain links TRBV5-6 to TRBJ2-7; 14 nucleotides match TRBD2. V shed 3 bases, J shed 2 bases, and the junction held 10 bases outside the gene matches. The CDR3 consists of 18 residues. CDR1 and CDR2 from the germline V gene are SGHDT and YYEEEE. CDR3 bases: TGTGCCAGCAGCTGGGGACTAGCGGGAGCGCTTGCTCCCTACGAGCAGTACTTC. It codes for CASSWGLAGALAPYEQYF. Complete variable domain (other parts from reference TRBV5-6 and TRBJ2-7): DAGVTQSPTHLIKTRGQQVTLRCSPKSGHDTVSWYQQALGQGPQFIFQYYEEEERQRGNFPDRFSGHQFPNYSSELNVNALLLGDSALYLCASSWGLAGALAPYEQYFGPGTRLTVT.

The V gene is TRBV6-5, the J gene TRBJ1-2; 11 bases agree with TRBD1. The germline V gene encodes CDR1 MNHEY and CDR2 SVGAGI. With 11 bases clipped from V and 4 bases from J, the junction kept 6 bases outside the gene matches. This CDR3 is 13 amino acids long. CDR3 coding DNA: TGTGCCGGACAGGGGGCTATCGCCTATGGCTACACCTTC. It translates to CAGQGAIAYGYTF.

The rearrangement joins TRBV3-1 (or the pseudogene TRBV3-2) to TRBJ2-1, with 8 positions matching TRBD2. Germline trimming cut 8 bases from V and 5 bases from J; bases unmatched to any gene: 14. CDR1 and CDR2 (germline): LGHDT, YNNKEL (reference sequence). There are 16 residues in the CDR3. CDR3 protein: CASGWRGSGTNNEQFF. Written as DNA, the CDR3 is TGTGCCAGCGGTTGGCGAGGTAGCGGGACGAACAATGAGCAGTTCTTC.

The chain is built from TRBV5-1 and TRBJ2-7; TRBD1 matches 8 bases. The CDR3 is 15 residues long. V shed 7 bases and J 0 bases; nucleotides not matched to a gene: 9. Germline V gene sequence: CDR1 SGHRS, CDR2 YFSETQ. CDR3 sequence: CASGRGTGDSYEQYF. The CDR3 nucleotides are TGCGCCAGCGGAAGGGGGACAGGTGACTCCTACGAGCAGTACTTC.

The table lists this clone with a few counts. The rearrangement links TRBV11-2 to TRBJ2-7; 8 bases agree with TRBD1. The CDR3 totals 17 residues. V lost 4 bases, J lost 4 bases, and 15 bases stayed unmatched. Looked up from germline, CDR1 is SGHAT and CDR2 is FQNNGV. This CDR3 is CASSSLAPGTGRYEQYF. The CDR3 coding sequence is TGTGCCAGCAGCTCCCTCGCTCCCGGGACAGGTCGATACGAGCAGTACTTC. The complete variable domain, with remaining parts taken from reference TRBV11-2 and TRBJ2-7, reads EAGVAQSPRYKIIEKRQSVAFWCNPISGHATLYWYQQILGQGPKLLIQFQNNGVVDDSQLPKDRFSAERLKGVDSTLKIQPAKLEDSAVYLCASSSLAPGTGRYEQYFGPGTRLTVT.